Below are 6 T cell receptor beta chains sequenced from a single sample in a study of blood T cell repertoires in COVID-19. Using immunoSEQ multiplex PCR, the repertoire was profiled, and TCRdb retains in-frame clones only, with some absent. Of under 300,000 clones detected, more than 80% appear once; the ten largest clones hold under 3.5%. Source material: peripheral blood. Receptor source: a woman aged 25 to 39 with active or convalescent COVID-19.

This chain uses TRBV27 with TRBJ2-3; TRBD2 aligns across 12 bases. The CDR3 totals 16 residues. V lost 4 bases and J lost 2; bases outside the gene matches: 4. CDR1 MNHEY and CDR2 SMNVEV come from the germline V gene (reference sequence). CDR3 amino acids: CASSSSSGGDTDTQYF. The DNA for the CDR3 is TGTGCCAGCAGTTCCTCTAGCGGGGGGGACACAGATACGCAGTATTTT.

The chain recombines TRBV6-5 with TRBJ1-1; weak D call: TRBD1 (5 bases). Per germline, CDR1 MNHEY and CDR2 SVGAGI. This CDR3 is built from 13 residues. Trimming shortened V by 6 bases and J by 4 bases, and 12 bases separated the two germline ends. Written as DNA, the CDR3 is TGTGCCAGCAGGGTAACAGGAGTCACTGAAGCTTTCTTT. Translated: CASRVTGVTEAFF.

The chain has TRBV27 and TRBJ1-6; 11 nucleotides align to TRBD1. This CDR3 has 18 amino acids. Germline assignment: CDR1 MNHEY and CDR2 SMNVEV (reference sequence). With V trimmed by 5 bases and J by 4 bases, 10 bases remained unmatched. CDR3 sequence reads: CASSILGQGATYNSPLHF. For the CDR3, the DNA is TGTGCCAGCAGTATCCTCGGACAGGGGGCTACGTATAATTCACCCCTCCACTTT.

The chain recombines TRBV9 with TRBJ2-3; TRBD2 matches 11 bases. The V segment lost 3 bases and the J segment 1 base; nucleotides outside the gene matches: 10. The V gene's germline CDR1 is SGDLS and CDR2 YYNGEE. This CDR3 region has 18 residues. CDR3 in amino acids: CASSGSGGASFGTDTQYF. Here the CDR3 DNA reads TGTGCCAGCAGCGGTAGCGGGGGGGCTTCTTTTGGCACAGATACGCAGTATTTT.

CDR3 DNA: TGTGCCAGCAGCCAATTAGGGGAATTCTATGGCTACACCTTC. This encodes CASSQLGEFYGYTF. The J gene is TRBJ1-2, the V gene TRBV14, with a weak D call TRBD1 (5 bases). The CDR3 is made up of 14 amino acids. Germline values: CDR1 SGHDN, CDR2 FVKESK. V dropped 2 bases and J dropped 4 bases, with 11 bases sitting between them.

V is TRBV2 and J is TRBJ1-5; 8 nucleotides line up with TRBD1. Germline CDR1 and CDR2: SNHLY and FYNNEI. CDR3 size: 14 residues. V trimming: 4 bases; J trimming: 6 bases; junction bases outside the gene matches: 5. The CDR3 loop is CASSVGTGGQPQHF. The CDR3 DNA reads as TGTGCCAGCAGTGTAGGAACAGGGGGTCAGCCCCAGCATTTT.